The clone carrying this T cell receptor (beta chain) was counted once. Its specificity is unknown. The CDR3 sequence is 14 residues long. The ends lost 5 bases at V and 10 bases at J; junction bases unmatched: 6. From germline, CDR1 is SGHAT and CDR2 FQDESV (reference sequence). This PCR relied on a set of 60 Vbeta primers and 13 Jbeta primers. The table came from immunoSEQ multiplex PCR; TCRdb's copy has only in-frame clones and leaves some out. The sample shows just under 70,000 clones, over 75% of them seen only once. This cohort consisted of healthy bone marrow donors. This specimen belongs to a study of cytomegalovirus exposure and HLA in healthy donors. Study-level findings and limits: Reportedly, fewer N-insertions than the roughly 700-donor mean appeared in an Asian-associated ancestry cluster in a later analysis. Rarity held for most TCR sequences, but there were some public TCRs that occurred in many donors. The study designated roughly 150 TCR beta chains cytomegalovirus-associated.

The gene calls are TRBV11-1 and TRBJ1-4, with TRBD1 matching over 11 bases. The clonotype was recovered from a human donor in good health. The sample was PBMCs. The CDR3, as DNA: TGTGCCAGCAGCGCGGACAGGGGGCGCGGAAAACTGTTTTTT. This sequence encodes CASSADRGRGKLFF.